These 14 T cell receptor beta chains were sequenced from one sample in a study of T cells in Graves' hyperthyroidism and ophthalmopathy. Amplified TCR beta CDR3 regions derived from RNA transcripts. In the first-round RT-PCR of the TCR CDR3, the HTBI primer set was used. MiXCR, run by TCRdb on the multiplex PCR reads, gives a single entry per CDR3 protein. The profile covers about 600,000 distinct CDR3 sequences, with about a sixth appearing a single time and around 3.5% taken by the ten largest. Material: blood. The receptor set was obtained from a woman aged 40-49 years with Graves' ophthalmopathy.

This clonotype was counted many times. The chain employs TRBV20-1 and TRBJ1-2; 10 bases align to TRBD1. Germline loops: CDR1 DFQATT, CDR2 SNEGSKA (reference sequence). CDR3 size: 14 residues. The J segment lost 8 bases and the V segment lost 3 bases, leaving 9 bases of the junction unmatched. The chain's CDR3 is CSARPGQGLQGYTF. CDR3 nucleotides: TGCAGTGCTAGGCCGGGACAGGGGTTACAGGGCTACACCTTC.

The V and J genes are TRBV12-3 or TRBV12-4 and TRBJ2-3; D uncertain. V was shortened by 6 bases and J by 2 bases, with 12 bases between the two germline ends. There are 14 residues in the CDR3. The CDR3 DNA follows: TGTGCCAGCAGAGGCTGGCCTAACACAGATACGCAGTATTTT. Protein: CASRGWPNTDTQYF.

This clonotype was counted between two and nine times. The chain combines TRBV14 with TRBJ2-7; D not resolved. The CDR3 runs 13 residues. Germline V gene sequence: CDR1 SGHDN, CDR2 FVKESK. V was clipped by 3 bases and J by 4 bases, with 10 bases between them. CDR3 in DNA: TGTGCCAGCAGCCAGAACGGTGCGTACGAGCAGTACTTC. This gives the protein CASSQNGAYEQYF. The variable domain in full, with the rest retrieved from reference TRBV14 and TRBJ2-7, is EAGVTQFPSHSVIEKGQTVTLRCDPISGHDNLYWYRRVMGKEIKFLLHFVKESKQDESGMPNNRFLAERTGGTYSTLKVQPAELEDSGVYFCASSQNGAYEQYFGPGTRLTVT.

This clonotype was seen ten or more times. The chain uses TRBV7-9 and TRBJ1-5; TRBD1 might be the D (6 bases). The CDR3 sequence is 16 residues long. CDR1 SEHNR and CDR2 FQNEAQ come from the germline V gene (reference sequence). V lost 3 bases to trimming and J lost 0 bases, with 12 bases between them. The DNA for the CDR3 is TGTGCCAGCAGCTTCGGGGGGCGAGGTAGCAATCAGCCCCAGCATTTT. Translating gives CASSFGGRGSNQPQHF.

The chain links TRBV4-1 to TRBJ1-5; D gene unclear. From germline, CDR1 is MGHRA and CDR2 YSYEKL. The V end was cut by 0 bases, the J end by 6 bases, with 21 bases between. CDR3 length: 18 residues. CDR3 bases: TGCGCCAGCAGCCAAGAGTCTTCCTATCGGGTTGGTCTTCAGCCCCAGCATTTT. It encodes CASSQESSYRVGLQPQHF.

This clonotype was seen ten or more times. The gene calls are TRBV7-9 and TRBJ2-7, with TRBD1 as a possible D gene (6 bases). With 1 base removed from V and 6 bases from J, the gap between germline ends came to 22 bases. Germline CDR1 reads SEHNR; CDR2 reads FQNEAQ (reference sequence). The CDR3 extends over 17 amino acids. Here the CDR3 reads CASSLDGTGRRLREQYF. The CDR3, as DNA: TGTGCCAGCAGCTTAGATGGTACAGGGAGACGACTACGCGAGCAGTACTTC.

The chain joins TRBV9 to TRBJ2-5; unclear D gene. Germline values: CDR1 SGDLS, CDR2 YYNGEE. This CDR3 is built from 14 residues. The germline V and J ends were trimmed by 3 bases and 5 bases, with 14 bases remaining between them. CDR3 bases: TGTGCCAGCAGCGGCAGGATATTCGGGGAGACCCAGTACTTC. Its translation is CASSGRIFGETQYF.

On this clonotype: A much larger clone lies a single base off, so this may be a read error. The rearrangement links TRBV20-1 to TRBJ1-1; the D gene is possibly TRBD1 (5 bases). Trimming pared 5 bases from V and 1 base from J, leaving 8 bases between. The CDR3 is made up of 12 amino acids. Per germline, CDR1 DFQATT and CDR2 SNEGSKA (reference sequence). The CDR3 nucleotides read TGCAGTGCTGGGGCGGCGAACACTGAAGCTTTCTTT. It codes for CSAGAANTEAFF.

This clonotype has at least ten counts. The V and J genes are TRBV18 and TRBJ2-7, with D perhaps TRBD1 (5 bases). This CDR3 has 13 amino acids. The germline V and J ends were trimmed by 0 bases and 4 bases, with 7 bases remaining between them. CDR1 is KGHSH, CDR2 LQKENI, per germline. As DNA, the CDR3 is TGTGCCAGCTCACCACCGACAGATTACGAGCAGTACTTC. Translated, it gives CASSPPTDYEQYF.

The sample holds many counts of this clonotype. J is TRBJ2-7 and V is TRBV27; 12 positions match TRBD2. CDR1 MNHEY and CDR2 SMNVEV come from the germline V gene (reference sequence). V shed 2 bases and J 1 base; nucleotides not matched to a gene: 3. This CDR3 has 16 amino acids. CDR3 bases: TGTGCCAGCAGTTTAGTGCTAGCGGGAGGGTCCTACGAGCAGTACTTC. It specifies CASSLVLAGGSYEQYF.

The chain employs TRBV7-9 and TRBJ2-5, with TRBD2 identical over 8 bases. The germline V gene has CDR1 SEHNR and CDR2 FQNEAQ (reference sequence). The CDR3 is 14 amino acids. Trimming cost V 4 bases and J 13 bases; bases outside gene matches: 14. The CDR3 nucleotides read TGTGCCAGCAGCTCAGCACCGCGGGGGGACTCATCGTACTTC. This encodes CASSSAPRGDSSYF. Looking up the rest from reference TRBV7-9 and TRBJ2-5 gives the full variable domain: DTGVSQNPRHKITKRGQNVTFRCDPISEHNRLYWYRQTLGQGPEFLTYFQNEAQLEKSRLLSDRFSAERPKGSFSTLEIQRTEQGDSAMYLCASSSAPRGDSSYFGPGTRLLVL.

This clonotype was observed a few times. The chain is built from TRBV20-1 and TRBJ2-1; TRBD1 matches 8 bases. The CDR3 is 14 residues long. Trimming removed 5 bases from V and 2 bases from J; junction bases left unmatched: 5. Looked up from germline, CDR1 is DFQATT and CDR2 is SNEGSKA (reference sequence). This CDR3 is CSALPGGTYNEQFF. The CDR3 DNA reads as TGCAGTGCTCTTCCAGGGGGCACCTACAATGAGCAGTTCTTC.

This clonotype has only a few counts. This chain connects TRBV6-6 to TRBJ1-5; tentatively, D is TRBD1 (5 bases). Trimming took 0 bases from V and 3 from J, leaving 9 bases between them. Per germline, CDR1 MNHNY and CDR2 SVGAGI (reference sequence). The CDR3 sequence is 15 residues long. In DNA, the CDR3 is TGTGCCAGCAGTTACTCGGGGGGGTCCAATCAGCCCCAGCATTTT. Protein: CASSYSGGSNQPQHF.

This clonotype was detected ten times or more. The V gene is TRBV6-1, the J gene TRBJ2-6, with D perhaps TRBD2 (5 bases). This CDR3 region has 17 residues. Germline CDR1 is MNHNS and CDR2 is SASEGT. The V and J ends lost 3 bases and 4 bases respectively, with 16 bases between them. In nucleotides, the CDR3 is TGTGCCAGCAGTGAGGAGTCGAGGGCGGCAGGGGCCAACGTCCTGACTTTC. Translated: CASSEESRAAGANVLTF.